This record concerns one TCR beta chain sequence. The sample originates from a study of identical twins. Looked up from germline, CDR1 is SQVTM and CDR2 is ANQGSEA. CDR3 length: 13 residues. With 3 bases removed from V and 5 bases from J, the gap between germline ends came to 13 bases. TCRdb re-called the 5' RACE reads through MiXCR, storing one row per CDR3 protein. The data show 550,000 to 800,000 distinct CDR3 sequences, just over 7% seen once. These data were also reused for a study on yellow fever vaccine responses in identical twins.

This TCR derives from a woman aged 18-29 years in good health. Material: PBMCs. V and J are TRBV29-1 and TRBJ1-1, with a tentative D call TRBD1 (6 bases). CDR3 amino acids: CSVDPGQWTEAFF. CDR3 in DNA: TGCAGCGTTGATCCGGGACAATGGACTGAAGCTTTCTTT.